Given below is one T cell receptor beta chain in context. The protocol was immunoSEQ multiplex PCR, while the TCRdb copy is restricted to in-frame clones and leaves out a portion. The sample has just over 200,000 clones; roughly 80% are singletons. The V end was cut by 0 bases, the J end by 8 bases, with 7 bases between. CDR1 is LNHDA, CDR2 SQIVND, per germline (reference sequence). The CDR3 consists of 12 residues. These data originate in a study of blood T cell repertoires in COVID-19. Study information: The United States, Italy and Spain supplied acute and convalescent COVID-19 samples.

This receptor was taken from a woman in her 70s with acute or convalescent COVID-19. J is TRBJ1-1 and V is TRBV19; D not certain. The sample comprised peripheral blood. CDR3 coding DNA: TGTGCCAGTAGTATAGATTTGCGAGAAGCTTTCTTT. The encoded protein is CASSIDLREAFF.